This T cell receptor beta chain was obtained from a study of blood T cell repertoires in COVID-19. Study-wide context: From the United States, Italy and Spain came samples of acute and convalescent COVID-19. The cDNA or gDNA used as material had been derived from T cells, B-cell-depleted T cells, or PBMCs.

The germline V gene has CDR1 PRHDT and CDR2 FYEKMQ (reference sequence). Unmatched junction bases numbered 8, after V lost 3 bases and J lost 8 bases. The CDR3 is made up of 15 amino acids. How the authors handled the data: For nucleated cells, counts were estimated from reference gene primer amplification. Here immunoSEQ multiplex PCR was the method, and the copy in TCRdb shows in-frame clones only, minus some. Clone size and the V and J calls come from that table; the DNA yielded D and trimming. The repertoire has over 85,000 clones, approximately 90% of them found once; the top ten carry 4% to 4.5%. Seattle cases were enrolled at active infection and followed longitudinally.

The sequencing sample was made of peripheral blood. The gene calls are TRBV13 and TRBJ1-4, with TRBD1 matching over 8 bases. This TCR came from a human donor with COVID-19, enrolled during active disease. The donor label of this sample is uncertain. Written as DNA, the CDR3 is TGTGCCAGCAGCTTCCAGGACAGGGCCGGGGAAAAACTGTTTTTT. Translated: CASSFQDRAGEKLFF.